Following are 3 T cell receptor beta chains from one sample sequenced in a study of cytomegalovirus exposure and HLA in healthy donors. Clones were sequenced by immunoSEQ multiplex PCR, and TCRdb holds only the in-frame ones, with some missing. This sample carries roughly 230,000 clones, 90% of them seen once, and the ten largest clones take around 3.1%. The material sequenced was PBMCs. These receptors all stem from a woman between 25 and 40 years old in good health and CMV-seronegative.

This clone appeared a single time. Here the CDR3 reads CASSSQGRETQYF. The DNA for the CDR3 is TGTGCCAGCAGCTCACAGGGACGAGAGACCCAGTACTTC. The V and J genes are TRBV9 and TRBJ2-5; tentatively, D is TRBD1 (6 bases). This CDR3 has 13 residues. In germline, CDR1 is SGDLS, CDR2 YYNGEE. Trimming stripped 4 bases from V and 4 bases from J, with 11 bases between.

CDR3 sequence: CASSRTSGRLETQYF. The DNA of the CDR3 is TGTGCCAGCAGCCGAACTAGCGGGAGATTGGAGACCCAGTACTTC. The J gene is TRBJ2-5, the V gene TRBV6-5, with 11 bases aligning to TRBD2. V lost 6 bases, J lost 5 bases, and 8 bases stayed unmatched. Germline CDR1 and CDR2: MNHEY and SVGAGI. This CDR3 has 15 residues.

The chain employs TRBV14 and TRBJ1-2; D gene ambiguous. There are 14 residues in the CDR3. The V end lost 0 bases, the J end lost 8 bases, and 13 bases lay between the germline ends. Germline CDR1 and CDR2: SGHDN and FVKESK. This CDR3 reads CASSQDMGRLGYTF. CDR3 nucleotide sequence: TGTGCCAGCAGCCAAGATATGGGCAGATTGGGCTACACCTTC. Using reference TRBV14 and TRBJ1-2 for the parts outside the CDR3, the full variable domain is EAGVTQFPSHSVIEKGQTVTLRCDPISGHDNLYWYRRVMGKEIKFLLHFVKESKQDESGMPNNRFLAERTGGTYSTLKVQPAELEDSGVYFCASSQDMGRLGYTFGSGTRLTVV.